The 15 T cell receptor beta chains reported below all come from one sample, sequenced in a study of T cells after yellow fever vaccination (dated by TCRdb to about 2019). The sample's treatment or condition label, in plain terms: live attenuated yellow fever vaccine strain. Libraries were prepared through 5' RACE. Data came from an Illumina NovaSeq 6000. TCRdb handled the public reads itself, with Q25 trimming in fastp and clone calling in MiXCR, and kept productive beta chains. A single entry per CDR3 protein holds the most common genes and DNA from its merged rows. The sample profile shows some 300,000 distinct CDR3 sequences; around 3.9% of them were found once. Around 22% of the sample goes to the ten largest clones. Specimen: PBMCs, collected on the day of the yellow fever booster vaccination. The receptors here all came from a man between 18 and 35 years old who received the YFV17D yellow fever vaccine.

This clonotype was recorded at least ten times. The chain uses TRBV5-5 and TRBJ2-1; D uncertain. This CDR3 spans 13 amino acids. Germline loops: CDR1 SGHKS, CDR2 YYEKEE (reference sequence). The ends were cut back, 3 bases at V and 2 bases at J, with 6 bases in the middle. CDR3 nucleotides: TGTGCCAGCAGCTCTGAAGCCTACAATGAGCAGTTCTTC. This gives the protein CASSSEAYNEQFF.

The chain links TRBV10-3 to TRBJ1-5; D uncertain. The CDR3 totals 13 residues. Trimming left V 3 bases short and J 5 bases short, with 8 bases between. Per the germline V gene, CDR1 is ENHRY and CDR2 is SYGVKD. The CDR3 region has the DNA TGTGCCATCAGTGACAGGTTGGATCAGCCCCAGCATTTT. It specifies CAISDRLDQPQHF.

This clonotype was seen only a few times. The chain is built from TRBV12-3 or TRBV12-4 and TRBJ2-7, with TRBD2 matching over 12 bases. The CDR3 has 18 residues. Trimming cost V 2 bases and J 0 bases; bases outside gene matches: 8. The CDR3 loop is CASSLLGLAGPSSYEQYV. As DNA, the CDR3 is TGTGCCAGCAGTTTATTAGGACTAGCGGGGCCAAGCTCCTACGAGCAGTACGTC.

The table lists this clonotype with a few counts. The rearrangement uses TRBV5-4 and TRBJ2-5; D gene unclear. Per the germline V gene, CDR1 is SGHNT and CDR2 is YYREEE (reference sequence). V lost 1 base and J 1 base, leaving 8 bases between the germline ends. This CDR3 region has 14 residues. In DNA, the CDR3 is TGTGCCAGCAGCTTGAGGAGACCCCAAGAGACCCAGTACTTC. Translated: CASSLRRPQETQYF. Filled out from reference TRBV5-4 and TRBJ2-5, the complete variable domain reads ETGVTQSPTHLIKTRGQQVTLRCSSQSGHNTVSWYQQALGQGPQFIFQYYREEENGRGNFPPRFSGLQFPNYSSELNVNALELDDSALYLCASSLRRPQETQYFGPGTRLLVL.

This clonotype was observed a handful of times. V usage is TRBV7-9 and J usage is TRBJ2-1, with a possible D match to TRBD1 (6 bases). CDR1 is SEHNR, CDR2 FQNEAQ, per germline (reference sequence). This CDR3 has 13 amino acids. V was shortened by 5 bases and J by 8 bases, with 13 bases between the two germline ends. The CDR3 loop reads CASSVRGRDEQFF. In DNA, the CDR3 is TGTGCCAGCAGCGTCAGGGGCAGGGATGAGCAGTTCTTC.

This clonotype has a count of ten or more. This chain uses TRBV5-1 with TRBJ2-1, with 8 nucleotides matching TRBD2. V was pared by 4 bases and J by 6 bases, with 9 bases of the junction left unmatched. The germline V gene has CDR1 SGHRS and CDR2 YFSETQ. The CDR3 is made up of 15 amino acids. This CDR3 is CASSPQVAGGNEQFF. CDR3 in DNA: TGCGCCAGCAGCCCCCAGGTGGCGGGGGGCAATGAGCAGTTCTTC.

This clonotype was found a few times. The chain recombines TRBV5-6 with TRBJ2-2; maybe TRBD2 (6 bases). The CDR3 runs to 15 residues. The germline gives CDR1 SGHDT, CDR2 YYEEEE. Trimming pared 4 bases from V and 5 bases from J, leaving 15 bases between. The CDR3 region is CASSPGLGRTGELFF. The CDR3 DNA reads TGTGCCAGCAGCCCGGGACTGGGGAGGACCGGGGAGCTGTTTTTT.

This clonotype was seen ten or more times. The chain employs TRBV27 and TRBJ2-7; D unresolved. Trimming stripped 2 bases from V and 3 bases from J, with 11 bases between. There are 14 residues in the CDR3. Germline CDR1 reads MNHEY; CDR2 reads SMNVEV (reference sequence). DNA of the CDR3: TGTGCCAGCAGTTTACTGGGCGCGGACTACGAGCAGTACTTC. Encoded protein: CASSLLGADYEQYF.

This clonotype was seen repeatedly, ten times or more. CDR3 nucleotides: TGTGCCAGCACCCCGGACGCATCCCTAGATACGCAGTATTTT. Translated, it gives CASTPDASLDTQYF. This chain links TRBV6-5 with TRBJ2-3; no clear D gene. The V end was cut by 7 bases, the J end by 5 bases, with 16 bases between. The CDR3 runs 14 residues. Germline values: CDR1 MNHEY, CDR2 SVGAGI.

This clonotype came up a few times. The rearrangement uses TRBV7-3 and TRBJ2-3, with unresolved D. The CDR3 covers 15 residues. Trimming shortened V by 5 bases and J by 1 base, and 13 bases separated the two germline ends. The V gene's germline CDR1 is SGHTA and CDR2 FQGTGA. The CDR3 coding sequence is TGTGCCAGCAGCCTCAACGGGTTGGGCACAGATACGCAGTATTTT. Amino acids: CASSLNGLGTDTQYF.

This clonotype was seen a few times. V is TRBV7-9 and J is TRBJ2-5; a possible D gene is TRBD1 (5 bases). Germline CDR1 is SEHNR and CDR2 is FQNEAQ (reference sequence). With 5 bases removed from V and 2 bases from J, the gap between germline ends came to 9 bases. The CDR3 is 13 amino acids. This CDR3 is CASSAGHQETQYF. The CDR3 DNA reads TGTGCCAGCAGCGCCGGACATCAAGAGACCCAGTACTTC.

This clonotype was seen at least ten times. This rearrangement joins TRBV7-2 to TRBJ2-1; tentatively, D is TRBD2 (6 bases). The CDR3 totals 16 residues. The germline V gene has CDR1 SGHTA and CDR2 FQGNSA. The V end lost 3 bases, the J end lost 0 bases, and 12 bases lay between the germline ends. CDR3 DNA: TGTGCCAGCAGCTTTGGCGGGGCCCGCTCCTACAATGAGCAGTTCTTC. Encoded protein: CASSFGGARSYNEQFF.

Many counts were recorded for this clonotype. The rearrangement links TRBV5-1 to TRBJ2-6, with D possibly TRBD1 on 7 matching bases. This CDR3 region has 15 residues. V was pared by 3 bases and J by 7 bases, with 14 bases between. Germline values: CDR1 SGHRS, CDR2 YFSETQ. CDR3 region: CASSSRQGGANVLTF. The CDR3 DNA follows: TGCGCCAGCAGCTCCAGACAGGGAGGTGCCAACGTCCTGACTTTC.

This clonotype has at least ten counts. V is TRBV2 and J is TRBJ2-5; TRBD2 matches at 11 bases. The germline V gene encodes CDR1 SNHLY and CDR2 FYNNEI. V was clipped by 9 bases and J by 3 bases; unmatched bases: 0. The CDR3 extends over 12 amino acids. The CDR3 here is CARTSGEETQYF. The CDR3 nucleotides read TGTGCCAGGACTAGCGGGGAAGAGACCCAGTACTTC.

Notes on this clonotype: At one of its ends the junction is not consistent with the germline gene, which may arise from a read error. This sequence joins TRBV20-1 and TRBJ2-3; D is tentatively TRBD1 or TRBD2 (5 bases each). CDR3 length: 13 amino acids. Looked up from germline, CDR1 is DFQATT and CDR2 is SNEGSKA (reference sequence). The CDR3: CSARGPGTPVTSF. The DNA of the CDR3 is TGCAGTGCTAGGGGGCCCGGGACCCCCGTCACCTCGTTT.